The clone carrying this T cell receptor (beta chain) appeared many times. Its antigen is not known. This entry is derived from a study of T cells after yellow fever vaccination. General study results and limits: Some clonotypes, a small share, were shared between CD4 and CD8 compartments. Clones that expanded after primary vaccination mostly reappeared after the booster (roughly 96% CD4, roughly 90% CD8).

Generation of TCR cDNA used 5'RACE template switching (which added a universal primer site and UMIs). TCRdb itself ran the 5' RACE reads through MiXCR, one entry per CDR3 protein. The table includes approximately 250,000 distinct CDR3 sequences, about 3.5% detected once. The junction had 17 bases not matched to a gene; V was cut back by 5 bases and J by 5 bases. CDR1 is SSHAT and CDR2 is FNYEAQ in the germline V gene (reference sequence). The CDR3 extends over 17 amino acids. The gene calls are TRBV7-7 and TRBJ2-5, with TRBD2 matching 7 bases. The receptor comes from a man in his late teens or twenties who received the YFV17D yellow fever vaccine. Source: PBMCs, taken 15 days after the yellow fever booster vaccination. Here the CDR3 DNA reads TGTGCCAGCAGCCAGAACTTCCGGACTGGAGCGGGGGAGACCCAGTACTTC. Protein product: CASSQNFRTGAGETQYF.